This TCR beta chain was identified during a study of blood T cell repertoires in COVID-19. The CDR3 length is 15 residues. Per the germline V gene, CDR1 is LGHDT and CDR2 is YNNKEL (reference sequence). Trimming cost V 7 bases and J 4 bases, with 17 bases left between them. Produced via immunoSEQ multiplex PCR; TCRdb's table is partial and in-frame only. The sample has 200,000 to 250,000 clones, around nine tenths seen once. The sequencing input was peripheral blood. This TCR was recovered from a woman in her sixties or seventies with active or convalescent COVID-19. The V gene is TRBV3-1 (or the pseudogene TRBV3-2), the J gene TRBJ1-5; unclear D gene. CDR3 loop: CASNPGGPINQPQHF. The CDR3 nucleotides are TGTGCCAGCAATCCCGGCGGCCCTATAAATCAGCCCCAGCATTTT.